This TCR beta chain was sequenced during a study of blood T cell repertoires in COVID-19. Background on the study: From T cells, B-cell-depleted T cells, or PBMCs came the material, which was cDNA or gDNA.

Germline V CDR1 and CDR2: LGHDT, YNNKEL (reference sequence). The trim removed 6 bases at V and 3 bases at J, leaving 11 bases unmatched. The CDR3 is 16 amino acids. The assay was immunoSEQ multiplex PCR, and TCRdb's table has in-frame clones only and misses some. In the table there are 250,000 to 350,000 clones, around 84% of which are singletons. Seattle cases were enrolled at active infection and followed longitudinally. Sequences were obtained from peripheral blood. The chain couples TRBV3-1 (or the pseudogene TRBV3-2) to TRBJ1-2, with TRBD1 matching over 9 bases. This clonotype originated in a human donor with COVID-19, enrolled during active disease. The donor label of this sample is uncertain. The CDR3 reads CASSQFRDREDYGYTF. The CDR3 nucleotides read TGTGCCAGCAGTCAATTCCGGGACAGGGAGGACTATGGCTACACCTTC.